A selection of T cell receptor beta chains follows, all from one sample in a study of T-cell memory formation after mild COVID-19. In TCRdb, the 5' RACE reads were re-called with MiXCR into one record per CDR3 protein. Here the sample spans around 250,000 distinct CDR3 sequences, approximately 15% being singletons. Material for sequencing was PBMCs or a T cell subset sorted from them (not recorded which). These receptors were taken from an adult woman who had mild COVID-19 (a few samples of this study predate the infection). Cell type and time point are not known. Both conserved end residues are part of each CDR3. Each record gives: CDR3 DNA, CDR3 protein, V gene, J gene, clone size, D gene. D genes are given only for firm matches. The size entry is marked missing in some rows and otherwise reads once, few, many or a size class.

DNA: TGTGCCAGCAGTGATGTCGGCCGATTAAATGGCTACACCTTC
CDR3: CASSDVGRLNGYTF
V: TRBV6-1
J: TRBJ1-2
size: -
D: -

DNA: TGTGCCAGCAGCTCCTACTTAGGGGAGCAGTACTTC
CDR3: CASSSYLGEQYF
V: TRBV7-2
J: TRBJ2-7
size: many
D: -

DNA: TGTGCCAGCAGGAGACAGGGTACAACTAATGAAAAACTGTTTTTT
CDR3: CASRRQGTTNEKLFF
V: TRBV2
J: TRBJ1-4
size: few
D: TRBD1

DNA: TGTGCCAGCAGCTTGATGGCGACAGCTTACGAGCAGTACTTC
CDR3: CASSLMATAYEQYF
V: TRBV5-5
J: TRBJ2-7
size: -
D: -

DNA: TGTGCCAGCAGCCGTTGGACTAGCGGGGGAGTACAAGAGACCCAGTACTTC
CDR3: CASSRWTSGGVQETQYF
V: TRBV3-1
J: TRBJ2-5
size: -
D: TRBD2

DNA: TGTGCCAGCAGCCCCATTGGGGCCCTCAATCAGCCCCAGCATTTT
CDR3: CASSPIGALNQPQHF
V: TRBV12-3/TRBV12-4
J: TRBJ1-5
size: -
D: -

DNA: TGTGCCAGCAGCTGGGGACTAGCGGGAGGGAAAACCGGGGAGCTGTTTTTT
CDR3: CASSWGLAGGKTGELFF
V: TRBV11-2
J: TRBJ2-2
size: -
D: TRBD2

DNA: TGCAGTGCTAGATCAACAGGGGGCTATGGCTACACCTTC
CDR3: CSARSTGGYGYTF
V: TRBV20-1
J: TRBJ1-2
size: -
D: TRBD1

DNA: TGCGCCAGCAGCTTTCTCGCGGGTCGCACAGATACGCAGTATTTT
CDR3: CASSFLAGRTDTQYF
V: TRBV5-1
J: TRBJ2-3
size: -
D: -

DNA: TGTGCCAGCAGTTACTCTTTCCTGGAACAAGAGACCCAGTACTTC
CDR3: CASSYSFLEQETQYF
V: TRBV6-6
J: TRBJ2-5
size: -
D: -

DNA: TGTGCCAGCAGCTTACCTGGGGGGCGGAATGAGCAGTTCTTC
CDR3: CASSLPGGRNEQFF
V: TRBV7-8
J: TRBJ2-1
size: -
D: -

DNA: TGTGCCAGCAGTGAACCGCGGCAGGCCTATGGCTACACCTTC
CDR3: CASSEPRQAYGYTF
V: TRBV2
J: TRBJ1-2
size: -
D: -

DNA: TGCGCCAGCAGCTTGGCCGGACAGGGAAACTATGGCTACACCTTC
CDR3: CASSLAGQGNYGYTF
V: TRBV5-1
J: TRBJ1-2
size: few
D: TRBD1

DNA: TGTGCCAGCGGAAATGCTGGACACACCCAAGAGACCCAGTACTTC
CDR3: CASGNAGHTQETQYF
V: TRBV6-2/TRBV6-3
J: TRBJ2-5
size: -
D: -

DNA: TGTGCCAGCAGGATAGGACAGGGGGAGCTGTTTTTT
CDR3: CASRIGQGELFF
V: TRBV2
J: TRBJ2-2
size: -
D: -

DNA: TGTGCCAGCAGTAGGACAGGGAACTACGAGCAGTACTTC
CDR3: CASSRTGNYEQYF
V: TRBV6-1
J: TRBJ2-7
size: -
D: TRBD1

DNA: TGTGCCAGCAGTTCGACAGGGGCCACTGAAGCTTTCTTT
CDR3: CASSSTGATEAFF
V: TRBV12-3/TRBV12-4
J: TRBJ1-1
size: -
D: TRBD1

DNA: TGTGCCAGCAGCTTAGATCTGATCCCGCCGGGATACGAGCAGTACTTC
CDR3: CASSLDLIPPGYEQYF
V: TRBV11-3
J: TRBJ2-7
size: few
D: -

DNA: TGCAGTGCCCTAACGGCGGGGGGTGCCCGAGATACGCAGTATTTT
CDR3: CSALTAGGARDTQYF
V: TRBV20-1
J: TRBJ2-3
size: many
D: TRBD2

DNA: TGTGCCAGCAGGGATACCGAGAACACTGAAGCTTTCTTT
CDR3: CASRDTENTEAFF
V: TRBV7-9
J: TRBJ1-1
size: -
D: -

DNA: TGTGCCACCAGTGATGTGGTCGGCGGTACCTACGAGCAGTACTTC
CDR3: CATSDVVGGTYEQYF
V: TRBV24-1
J: TRBJ2-7
size: few
D: -

DNA: TGTGCCAGCAGTTTTAGTACAGGGAGTCAGCCCCAGCATTTT
CDR3: CASSFSTGSQPQHF
V: TRBV12-3/TRBV12-4
J: TRBJ1-5
size: many
D: -

DNA: TGTGCCAGCAGCTCCGGGACTAGGTTTCCCGGGGAGCTGTTTTTT
CDR3: CASSSGTRFPGELFF
V: TRBV7-2
J: TRBJ2-2
size: few
D: TRBD2

DNA: TGTGCCAGCAGTTACGAGGGGGGCAACTCCTACGAGCAGTACTTC
CDR3: CASSYEGGNSYEQYF
V: TRBV6-5
J: TRBJ2-7
size: -
D: -

DNA: TGCAGTGCTAAAGACTCCCGATCCACAGATACGCAGTATTTT
CDR3: CSAKDSRSTDTQYF
V: TRBV20-1
J: TRBJ2-3
size: once
D: -

DNA: TGCGCCAGCAGCCCGCCGGGGACGAACTATGGCTACACCTTC
CDR3: CASSPPGTNYGYTF
V: TRBV5-1
J: TRBJ1-2
size: -
D: -

DNA: TGTGCCAGCAGTGAAGCGCAGGGACTGAAAAACATTCAGTACTTC
CDR3: CASSEAQGLKNIQYF
V: TRBV6-1
J: TRBJ2-4
size: few
D: -

DNA: TGTGCCACCAGTGCCCGGCCGGGACAACTCGAGGGAGACTATGGCTACACCTTC
CDR3: CATSARPGQLEGDYGYTF
V: TRBV24-1
J: TRBJ1-2
size: -
D: -

DNA: TGCGCCAGCGCGGGGGGATCGTCAACTAATGAAAAACTGTTTTTT
CDR3: CASAGGSSTNEKLFF
V: TRBV4-3
J: TRBJ1-4
size: few
D: -

DNA: TGTGCTAGCAGATTTCGCCAACTAGCGGGGAACAATGAGCAGTTCTTC
CDR3: CASRFRQLAGNNEQFF
V: TRBV30
J: TRBJ2-1
size: -
D: TRBD2

DNA: TGTGCCAGCAGCGTCGGGACACCAGATACGCAGTATTTT
CDR3: CASSVGTPDTQYF
V: TRBV5-5
J: TRBJ2-3
size: few
D: -

DNA: TGTGCCAGCAGCAACCGGATCACGGCAGGGATGGAACAGCCCCAGCATTTT
CDR3: CASSNRITAGMEQPQHF
V: TRBV5-4
J: TRBJ1-5
size: -
D: -

DNA: TGTGCCAGCAGCCCCTATCTGAGCTCCTACGAGCAGTACTTC
CDR3: CASSPYLSSYEQYF
V: TRBV7-2
J: TRBJ2-7
size: many
D: -